The 25 T cell receptor beta chains listed next were all sequenced from one sample in a study of T cell responses to AZD1222 COVID-19 vaccine. Data came from immunoSEQ multiplex PCR; TCRdb stores just in-frame clones and leaves some out. Counted here are around 220,000 clones, roughly 94% occurring once; the ten biggest clones make up over 1.5%. The sample in question was peripheral blood, obtained 28 days after the second dose of the MenACWY control vaccine. These receptors all come from an adult who received the MenACWY meningococcal vaccine as a control.

The CDR3 reads CASSLHGMNTEAFF. The CDR3 DNA sequence: TGTGCCAGCAGTTTACACGGAATGAACACTGAAGCTTTCTTT. This chain links TRBV28 with TRBJ1-1; D gene ambiguous. This CDR3 contains 14 residues. The V end was cut by 2 bases, the J end by 0 bases, with 7 bases between. The germline V gene has CDR1 MDHEN and CDR2 SYDVKM.

This clone was recorded a few times. V and J are TRBV5-5 and TRBJ1-1, with D possibly being TRBD1 (6 bases). Trimming took off 2 bases at V and 4 bases at J, with 9 bases between the two ends. This CDR3 is built from 13 residues. Germline CDR1 is SGHKS and CDR2 is YYEKEE (reference sequence). In DNA, the CDR3 is TGTGCCAGCAGCTTCAGGGGACTCACTGAAGCTTTCTTT. This codes for CASSFRGLTEAFF.

DNA of the CDR3: TGTGCCTGGGACCCGACAGGGAGTAGCACAGATACGCAGTATTTT. This sequence encodes CAWDPTGSSTDTQYF. V gene TRBV30 combines with J gene TRBJ2-3; 7 bases align to TRBD1. V lost 5 bases and J lost 0; bases outside the gene matches: 8. Germline assignment: CDR1 GTSNPN and CDR2 SVGIG (reference sequence). There are 15 residues in the CDR3. The complete variable domain, with remaining parts taken from reference TRBV30 and TRBJ2-3, reads SQTIHQWPATLVQPVGSPLSLECTVEGTSNPNLYWYRQAAGRGLQLLFYSVGIGQISSEVPQNLSASRPQDRQFILSSKKLLLSDSGFYLCAWDPTGSSTDTQYFGPGTRLTVL.

V usage is TRBV2 and J usage is TRBJ2-7, with 9 bases that match TRBD2. The CDR3 is made up of 14 amino acids. From germline, CDR1 is SNHLY and CDR2 FYNNEI. After removal of 5 bases from V and 2 bases from J, the junction contained 4 bases not matched to a gene. The CDR3 DNA reads as TGTGCCAGCAGTTATAGCGGGGGCACCTACGAGCAGTACTTC. Amino acid sequence: CASSYSGGTYEQYF. The whole variable domain, filled in from reference TRBV2 and TRBJ2-7, reads EPEVTQTPSHQVTQMGQEVILRCVPISNHLYFYWYRQILGQKVEFLVSFYNNEISEKSEIFDDQFSVERPDGSNFTLKIRSTKLEDSAMYFCASSYSGGTYEQYFGPGTRLTVT.

The chain carries TRBV28 and TRBJ2-7; 9 nucleotides line up with TRBD1. This CDR3 is built from 14 residues. V dropped 6 bases and J dropped 1; count of bases not matched to a gene: 4. From germline, CDR1 is MDHEN and CDR2 SYDVKM. CDR3 bases: TGTGCCAGCAGGGGACAGGGCGAGTCCTACGAGCAGTACTTC. This encodes CASRGQGESYEQYF. Full variable domain (rest looked up from reference TRBV28 and TRBJ2-7): DVKVTQSSRYLVKRTGEKVFLECVQDMDHENMFWYRQDPGLGLRLIYFSYDVKMKEKGDIPEGYSVSREKKERFSLILESASTNQTSMYLCASRGQGESYEQYFGPGTRLTVT.

This chain links TRBV5-1 with TRBJ2-7; 7 bases are shared with TRBD2. CDR1 and CDR2 (germline): SGHRS, YFSETQ. The CDR3 spans 15 residues. J lost 0 bases, V lost 1 base, and 4 bases had no gene match. The CDR3 spells CASSLYGGSSYEQYF. DNA of the CDR3: TGCGCCAGCAGCTTGTACGGGGGGAGCTCCTACGAGCAGTACTTC.

The CDR3 region is CASSFRSEQYF. CDR3 nucleotide sequence: TGTGCCAGCAGTTTTCGGAGCGAGCAGTACTTC. The chain combines TRBV12-3 or TRBV12-4 with TRBJ2-7; D gene ambiguous. Trimming cost V 3 bases and J 6 bases, with 6 bases left between them. The CDR3 sequence is 11 residues long.

A single count supports this clone. This chain joins TRBV7-8 and TRBJ1-4, with 10 bases fitting TRBD1. Germline trimming cut 5 bases from V and 5 bases from J; bases unmatched to any gene: 5. Germline V CDR1 and CDR2: SGHVS, FQNEAQ. The CDR3 is made up of 15 amino acids. The DNA for the CDR3 is TGTGCCAGCAGCATCAGGACAGGGGGAAATGAAAAACTGTTTTTT. This sequence encodes CASSIRTGGNEKLFF. Looking up the rest from reference TRBV7-8 and TRBJ1-4 gives the full variable domain: GAGVSQSPRYKVAKRGQDVALRCDPISGHVSLFWYQQALGQGPEFLTYFQNEAQLDKSGLPSDRFFAERPEGSVSTLKIQRTQQEDSAVYLCASSIRTGGNEKLFFGSGTQLSVL.

The chain carries TRBV14 and TRBJ2-3, with 10 nucleotides matching TRBD2. This CDR3 contains 14 residues. Germline V gene data show CDR1 as SGHDN and CDR2 as FVKESK. V was clipped by 4 bases and J by 6 bases; unmatched bases: 4. CDR3 amino acids: CASSPSGSVDTQYF. The CDR3 DNA is TGTGCCAGCAGCCCTAGCGGGAGTGTCGATACGCAGTATTTT.

The CDR3 nucleotides read TGTGCCAGCAGTCCCAGGGACAGGCCGGCAGATACGCAGTATTTT. This translates into CASSPRDRPADTQYF. This chain links TRBV27 with TRBJ2-3; 8 bases align to TRBD1. The length of the CDR3 is 15 residues. Losses at the gene ends were 5 bases for V and 4 bases for J; bases not matched to a gene: 8. In germline, CDR1 is MNHEY, CDR2 SMNVEV (reference sequence).

The rearrangement links TRBV19 to TRBJ2-7, with 9 bases fitting TRBD1. This CDR3 has 15 amino acids. V shed 6 bases, J shed 4 bases, and the junction held 10 bases outside the gene matches. The germline V gene encodes CDR1 LNHDA and CDR2 SQIVND (reference sequence). The CDR3 protein is CASRYRDRVSYEQYF. CDR3 DNA sequence: TGTGCCAGTAGGTACCGGGACAGGGTCTCATACGAGCAGTACTTC. The full variable domain, its missing parts supplied by reference TRBV19 and TRBJ2-7, is DGGITQSPKYLFRKEGQNVTLSCEQNLNHDAMYWYRQDPGQGLRLIYYSQIVNDFQKGDIAEGYSVSREKKESFPLTVTSAQKNPTAFYLCASRYRDRVSYEQYFGPGTRLTVT.

The gene calls are TRBV28 and TRBJ1-1, with TRBD1 matching over 7 bases. CDR3 length: 10 amino acids. Germline values: CDR1 MDHEN, CDR2 SYDVKM. The junction had 1 base not matched to a gene; V was cut back by 8 bases and J by 7 bases. CDR3 sequence: CASRQGEAFF. DNA for the CDR3: TGTGCCAGCCGACAGGGTGAAGCTTTCTTT.

This chain joins TRBV7-2 and TRBJ2-3; D is possibly TRBD2 (7 bases). Germline CDR1 reads SGHTA; CDR2 reads FQGNSA. The CDR3 covers 16 residues. Trimming took off 5 bases at V and 7 bases at J, with 22 bases between the two ends. CDR3: CASSLVPPGGGYTQYF. As DNA, the CDR3 is TGTGCCAGCAGCCTTGTCCCGCCGGGGGGCGGATATACGCAGTATTTT.

The rearrangement joins TRBV21-1 to TRBJ2-4; TRBD1 was called by the table and not checked on the DNA. TRBV21-1 has pseudogene status. The CDR3 sequence is 15 residues long. CDR3 loop: CASSPKRTAKNIQYF. The CDR3 DNA reads as TGTGCCAGCAGCCCTAAGAGGACAGCAAAAAACATTCAGTACTTC.

The CDR3 DNA sequence: TGTGCCAGCAGCCCCCAATATGGCGGGGTTAGGCCGCAATCTGAGCAGTTCTTC. This encodes CASSPQYGGVRPQSEQFF. The genes are TRBV14 and TRBJ2-1; tentatively, D is TRBD2 (6 bases). Germline lookup yields CDR1 SGHDN and CDR2 FVKESK. Trimming pared 4 bases from V and 9 bases from J, leaving 28 bases between. The CDR3 has 18 residues.

This clone appeared a single time. The chain recombines TRBV12-3 or TRBV12-4 with TRBJ2-7; D possibly corresponds to TRBD2 (5 bases). Deletions cut 1 base from V and 2 bases from J, with 6 bases between. This CDR3 contains 13 residues. The CDR3 nucleotides read TGTGCCAGCAGTTTAGGCGGGCCCTACGAGCAGTACTTC. This translates into CASSLGGPYEQYF.

The chain combines TRBV9 with TRBJ1-2, with D possibly TRBD1 on 5 matching bases. V lost 5 bases to trimming and J lost 4 bases, with 21 bases between them. The CDR3 totals 16 residues. Germline assignment: CDR1 SGDLS and CDR2 YYNGEE. The CDR3 region is CASSGTRIGGPYGYTF. The CDR3 DNA reads TGTGCCAGCAGTGGGACTCGGATAGGTGGACCCTATGGCTACACCTTC.

V is TRBV9 and J is TRBJ2-1; TRBD2 matches at 10 bases. CDR1 and CDR2 from the germline V gene are SGDLS and YYNGEE. This CDR3 is built from 16 residues. J was trimmed by 6 bases and V by 4 bases; bases with no gene match: 10. CDR3 nucleotide sequence: TGTGCCAGCAGCCCGCGGCTAGCGGGAGTTGGCAATGAGCAGTTCTTC. This gives the protein CASSPRLAGVGNEQFF.

V gene TRBV2 combines with J gene TRBJ2-7; 11 bases are shared with TRBD1. J gave up 5 bases and V 10 bases, and 13 bases lay outside the gene matches. Germline V gives CDR1 SNHLY, CDR2 FYNNEI. The CDR3 is made up of 15 amino acids. In DNA form, the CDR3 reads TGTGCCACCGGAGACGTTAGGACAGGGGGCGACGAGCAGTACTTC. This translates into CATGDVRTGGDEQYF.

The chain links TRBV10-3 to TRBJ1-5; unclear D gene. This CDR3 has 15 amino acids. The ends were cut back, 2 bases at V and 1 base at J, with 9 bases in the middle. CDR1 and CDR2 (germline): ENHRY, SYGVKD. CDR3 residues: CAISEEYGSNQPQHF. CDR3 coding DNA: TGTGCCATCAGTGAGGAATACGGGAGCAATCAGCCCCAGCATTTT.

The chain is built from TRBV5-1 and TRBJ2-3; TRBD2 matches at 8 bases. The length of the CDR3 is 17 residues. Germline V gives CDR1 SGHRS, CDR2 YFSETQ. The J segment lost 5 bases and the V segment lost 3 bases, leaving 14 bases of the junction unmatched. The DNA of the CDR3 is TGCGCCAGCAGCTCAGTTTCTAGCGGGTGGGCGAAAGATACGCAGTATTTT. Translation: CASSSVSSGWAKDTQYF. Full variable domain (remainder filled in from reference TRBV5-1 and TRBJ2-3): KAGVTQTPRYLIKTRGQQVTLSCSPISGHRSVSWYQQTPGQGLQFLFEYFSETQRNKGNFPGRFSGRQFSNSRSEMNVSTLELGDSALYLCASSSVSSGWAKDTQYFGPGTRLTVL.

This chain connects TRBV14 to TRBJ1-6, with 7 positions matching TRBD1. V gave up 1 base and J gave up 8 bases; unmatched junction bases: 2. The germline V gene encodes CDR1 SGHDN and CDR2 FVKESK. The CDR3 is 14 residues long. The CDR3 DNA sequence: TGTGCCAGCAGCCAAGTGCAGGGGGATTCACCCCTCCACTTT. It yields the protein CASSQVQGDSPLHF.

The V and J genes are TRBV7-8 and TRBJ1-2; possibly TRBD1 for D (5 bases). Deletions cut 5 bases from V and 3 bases from J, with 16 bases between. Germline V gene sequence: CDR1 SGHVS, CDR2 FQNEAQ. The CDR3 consists of 15 residues. The CDR3 is CASSPDVGEHYGYTF. CDR3 DNA: TGTGCCAGCAGCCCAGACGTGGGGGAGCACTATGGCTACACCTTC.

The chain combines TRBV4-1 with TRBJ1-1; 7 positions agree with TRBD1. Germline values: CDR1 MGHRA, CDR2 YSYEKL. Trimming at V came to 0 bases and at J to 0 bases, leaving 7 bases not matched to a gene. The CDR3 extends over 17 amino acids. This CDR3 is CASSQETGIGLNTEAFF. CDR3 DNA sequence: TGCGCCAGCAGCCAAGAGACAGGGATTGGGTTGAACACTGAAGCTTTCTTT.

The chain joins TRBV5-1 to TRBJ1-5, with TRBD1 matching over 8 bases. CDR1 and CDR2 (germline): SGHRS, YFSETQ. This CDR3 region has 14 residues. Losses at the gene ends were 4 bases for V and 5 bases for J; bases not matched to a gene: 5. In nucleotides, the CDR3 is TGCGCCAGCAGCCGGACAGGGTCGGATCAGCCCCAGCATTTT. Translation: CASSRTGSDQPQHF.